The present T cell receptor beta chain was sequenced within a study of blood T cell repertoires in COVID-19. Background on the study: Samples of COVID-19 (acute and convalescent) were obtained from the United States, Italy and Spain.

Germline loops: CDR1 KGHSH, CDR2 LQKENI. J lost 3 bases, V lost 3 bases, and 5 bases had no gene match. This CDR3 comprises 15 residues. Study members were between about 18 and 100 years old and lived in fewer than 30 US regions. Assignment of participants to cohorts was predicated upon participant-reported clinical history. Method: immunoSEQ multiplex PCR; TCRdb's copy keeps in-frame clones and lacks some. The table includes about 160,000 clones, roughly 90% detected once. Material: PBMCs or T cells enriched from blood (not recorded which). The rearrangement joins TRBV18 to TRBJ1-5, with 7 bases that match TRBD1. The sequence derives from a woman aged 45-65 years who had recovered from COVID-19. CDR3 DNA sequence: TGTGCCAGCTCACCCACAGGGGTAACCAATCAGCCCCAGCATTTT. It is translated as CASSPTGVTNQPQHF.